This TCR beta chain derives from a study of control samples from healthy donors and cancer patients. Clones were read by immunoSEQ multiplex PCR, and TCRdb kept only the in-frame ones, dropping some. The sample has about 150,000 clones, roughly 92% seen once. What was sequenced was blood. The clonotype comes from a man aged 50 or older in good health.

The CDR3 region has the DNA TGCAGCGTTTACTTTCTTGAAGTGAACGAGCAGTACTTC. Amino acid sequence: CSVYFLEVNEQYF. This chain uses TRBV29-1 with TRBJ2-7; D remains unclear. Trimming cost V 5 bases and J 5 bases, with 16 bases left between them. CDR1 is SQVTM and CDR2 is ANQGSEA in the germline V gene. This CDR3 has 13 amino acids.